This T cell receptor beta chain was identified during a study of OX40 agonist ivuxolimab in advanced cancers. Some clones are missing from TCRdb's copy, which holds only in-frame ones; the method was immunoSEQ multiplex PCR. The sample lists approximately 100,000 clones, less than 95% occurring once. V was pared by 4 bases and J by 0 bases, with 19 bases between. Germline lookup yields CDR1 LNHDA and CDR2 SQIVND (reference sequence). This CDR3 has 17 amino acids. The sample holds a few counts of this clone. The sequencing here drew on CD4+ or CD8+ T cells sorted from blood, taken in a trial of the OX40 agonist ivuxolimab. This chain connects TRBV19 to TRBJ2-7; D not resolved. This sequence originates from an adult with an advanced solid tumor such as melanoma, head and neck, liver or kidney cancer. CDR3 amino acids: CASSTPAFSSGSYEQYF. Here the CDR3 DNA reads TGTGCCAGTAGTACCCCCGCTTTTTCTTCGGGCTCCTACGAGCAGTACTTC.